The rows below give T cell receptor beta chains drawn from one sample of a study of brain T cells in children with intractable seizures. The repertoire was sequenced with immunoSEQ multiplex PCR; TCRdb's copy has only in-frame clones and lacks some. The table shows about 340,000 clones, with roughly 93% occurring only once. The starting material was peripheral blood, obtained approximately 5 months after surgery. The receptor set was obtained from a boy younger than two with tuberous sclerosis and intractable seizures. The CDR3 runs from the conserved cysteine through the conserved F or W.

J: TRBJ2-1
length: 14
V: TRBV11-1
CDR3: CASSWGTRDSEQFF

J: TRBJ2-5
length: 15
V: TRBV24-1
CDR3: CATGDGTSGPGAQYF

J: TRBJ1-4
length: 15
V: TRBV28
CDR3: CASTLAGRVGEKLFF

J: TRBJ2-1
length: 13
V: TRBV7-2
CDR3: CASSFGLYNEQFF

J: TRBJ1-1
length: 12
V: TRBV6-5
CDR3: CASRAAGTEAFF

J: TRBJ1-2
length: 12
V: TRBV30
CDR3: CAWSVGQYGYTF

J: TRBJ2-7
length: 14
V: TRBV18
CDR3: CASSPNLDRSEQYF

J: TRBJ2-3
length: 13
V: TRBV5-1
CDR3: CASSTGGTDTQYF

J: TRBJ1-5
length: 13
V: TRBV25-1
CDR3: CASSEWGPQPQHF

J: TRBJ1-1
length: 16
V: TRBV5-1
CDR3: CASSSDRTGGTTEAFF

J: TRBJ1-3
length: 11
V: TRBV24-1
CDR3: CATSQGNTIYF

J: TRBJ2-1
length: 16
V: TRBV7-3
CDR3: CASSPGPISSYNEQFF

J: TRBJ2-1
length: 15
V: TRBV7-9
CDR3: CASSLVGQGGDEQFF

J: TRBJ2-2
length: 15
V: TRBV27
CDR3: CASSLSSGGTGELFF

J: TRBJ1-2
length: 15
V: TRBV5-4
CDR3: CASSLEGITNYGYTF

J: TRBJ2-3
length: 15
V: TRBV5-1
CDR3: CASSLGSGGAGTQYF

J: TRBJ1-2
length: 15
V: TRBV6-5
CDR3: CASSYSFNGVFGYTF

J: TRBJ1-6
length: 14
V: TRBV19
CDR3: CASSRDRDNSPLHF

J: TRBJ1-5
length: 15
V: TRBV11-2
CDR3: CASSLDGTLNQPQHF

J: TRBJ2-6
length: 15
V: TRBV7-9
CDR3: CASSTRFYGANVLTF

J: TRBJ2-1
length: 14
V: TRBV5-1
CDR3: CASSSGGVPNEQFF

J: TRBJ2-2
length: 16
V: TRBV11-3
CDR3: CASSLGQRTNTGELFF

J: TRBJ1-6
length: 17
V: TRBV3-1/TRBV3-2
CDR3: CASSQDRGFSYNSPLHF

J: TRBJ2-6
length: 18
V: TRBV20-1
CDR3: CSASLRRTGNSGANVLTF

J: TRBJ2-1
length: 14
V: TRBV12-5
CDR3: CASGLSVQYNEQFF

J: TRBJ1-1
length: 14
V: TRBV19
CDR3: CASSPGTGLTEAFF

J: TRBJ1-2
length: 17
V: TRBV19
CDR3: CASRTLGQGGTIYGYTF

J: TRBJ2-1
length: 14
V: TRBV2
CDR3: CASSETGAWEVPVF

J: TRBJ1-4
length: 11
V: TRBV6-5
CDR3: CARIGSEKLFF

J: TRBJ2-7
length: 15
V: TRBV4-1
CDR3: CASSQGLAGPYEQYF

J: TRBJ1-3
length: 14
V: TRBV7-9
CDR3: CASSQDTSRNTIYF

J: TRBJ2-5
length: 16
V: TRBV24-1
CDR3: CATSDPIAAYQETQYF

J: TRBJ2-5
length: 13
V: TRBV7-3
CDR3: CASSLGVQETQYF

J: TRBJ1-3
length: 16
V: TRBV7-6
CDR3: CASSSGTEEGRNTIYF

J: TRBJ2-1
length: 15
V: TRBV19
CDR3: CASSDQPERYNEQFF

J: TRBJ2-7
length: 15
V: TRBV4-1
CDR3: CASSQDRTSGSWQYF

J: TRBJ2-7
length: 14
V: TRBV28
CDR3: CASSLRVLGYEQYF

J: TRBJ1-1
length: 12
V: TRBV12-3/TRBV12-4
CDR3: CASSAHRGEAFF

J: TRBJ2-4
length: 17
V: TRBV4-2
CDR3: CASSQSKGALAKNIQYF

J: TRBJ1-2
length: 13
V: TRBV7-9
CDR3: CASSPTPNYGYTF

J: TRBJ2-3
length: 11
V: TRBV24-1
CDR3: CATSLFDTQYF

J: TRBJ1-5
length: 18
V: TRBV28
CDR3: CASSFRSDRTYSNQPQHF

J: TRBJ1-5
length: 19
V: TRBV1
CDR3: CTSSQGEQGKRNRNQPQHF

J: TRBJ2-3
length: 20
V: TRBV27
CDR3: CASSSQPPNRGGEGTDTQYF

J: TRBJ2-1
length: 18
V: TRBV9
CDR3: CASSVVPPGGVSYNEQFF

J: TRBJ2-1
length: 17
V: TRBV7-8
CDR3: CASSLTAGVSSYNEQFF

J: TRBJ2-5
length: 14
V: TRBV5-1
CDR3: CASSVDRGGETQYF

J: TRBJ2-7
length: 12
V: TRBV6-6
CDR3: CASSYNEEEQYF

J: TRBJ1-1
length: 13
V: TRBV27
CDR3: CASSLGRNTEAFF

J: TRBJ2-2
length: 14
V: TRBV6-5
CDR3: CASSASGNTGELFF

J: TRBJ2-3
length: 18
V: TRBV9
CDR3: CASSVGIWGLASTDTQYF